This T cell receptor beta chain was obtained from a study of cytomegalovirus exposure and HLA in healthy donors. The study, taken as a whole, reports: Productive status was seen about 87% or about 30% of the time for most TCR beta V segments in an earlier analysis. Another analysis was done later, and it associated fewer than 20,000 TCR beta sequences with HLA alleles at 0.05 false discovery rate. Association of a missense DCLRE1C variant with TCR beta V- and J-gene trimming was reported in a later analysis.

The PCR was carried out with 60 Vbeta primers and 13 Jbeta primers. Assay: immunoSEQ multiplex PCR; the TCRdb copy retains only in-frame clones and omits some. This table holds tens of thousands of clones. The V end was cut by 0 bases, the J end by 1 base, with 7 bases between. This CDR3 spans 14 amino acids. Germline-derived CDR1 and CDR2 are SGHRS and YFSETQ. On this clone: What it recognizes is unknown.

The origin of this receptor is a male donor in good health and CMV-seronegative. V is TRBV5-1 and J is TRBJ2-5; D remains ambiguous. Sequenced input: PBMCs. The CDR3 loop reads CASSLGVSQETQYF. DNA of the CDR3: TGCGCCAGCAGCTTGGGTGTCAGCCAAGAGACCCAGTACTTC.